The TCR beta chain under discussion was sequenced for a study of cytomegalovirus exposure and HLA in healthy donors. Overall study results and limits: There were around 160 TCR beta chains listed as cytomegalovirus-associated. Fewer N-insertions than the roughly 600-donor mean were reportedly shown by an Asian-associated ancestry cluster in a later analysis. Earlier results showed most TCR beta V segments being productive about 90% or about 30% of the time.

Turning to this clone: The antigen remains undetermined.

The CDR3 length is 13 residues. Trimming left V 0 bases short and J 3 bases short, with 8 bases between. The V gene's germline CDR1 is GTSNPN and CDR2 SVGIG (reference sequence). PCR was performed using 60 Vbeta and 13 Jbeta primers. The method was immunoSEQ multiplex PCR; TCRdb's version includes in-frame clones alone and lacks a portion of them. The table records around 150,000 clones, approximately 85% of them present only once. The chain recombines TRBV30 with TRBJ1-2; D is perhaps TRBD1 (5 bases). The sequenced sample consisted of PBMCs. This sequence originates from a girl aged 2-10 years in good health and CMV-seropositive. In DNA form, the CDR3 reads TGTGCCTGGAGTGTACAGGAAGACTATGGCTACACCTTC. Its protein product is CAWSVQEDYGYTF. Full variable domain (remainder filled in from reference TRBV30 and TRBJ1-2): SQTIHQWPATLVQPVGSPLSLECTVEGTSNPNLYWYRQAAGRGLQLLFYSVGIGQISSEVPQNLSASRPQDRQFILSSKKLLLSDSGFYLCAWSVQEDYGYTFGSGTRLTVV.